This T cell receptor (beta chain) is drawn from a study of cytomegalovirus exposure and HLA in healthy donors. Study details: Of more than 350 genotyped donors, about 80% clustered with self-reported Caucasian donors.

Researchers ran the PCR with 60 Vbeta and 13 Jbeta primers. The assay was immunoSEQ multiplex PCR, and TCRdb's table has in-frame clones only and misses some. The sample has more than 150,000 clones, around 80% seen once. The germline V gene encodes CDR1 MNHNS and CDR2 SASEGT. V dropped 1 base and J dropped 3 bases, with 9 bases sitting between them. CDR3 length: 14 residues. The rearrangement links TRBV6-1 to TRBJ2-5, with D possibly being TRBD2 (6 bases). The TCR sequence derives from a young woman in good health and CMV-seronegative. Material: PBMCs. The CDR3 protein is CASSEGPSEETQYF. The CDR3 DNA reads TGTGCCAGCAGTGAAGGGCCTAGCGAAGAGACCCAGTACTTC.